The sequence of this TCR beta chain was determined in a study of T cell clusters in autoimmune cytopenias. TRB was amplified from about 260 ng of peripheral blood genomic DNA per sample. TRB rearrangements were amplified by touch-down multiplex PCR with mixed TRB-A/B primers. Each CDR3 protein gets one entry in TCRdb, which reprocessed the multiplex PCR reads and gives no DNA. The sample data list 5,500 to 8,000 distinct CDR3 sequences. In germline, CDR1 is SEHNR, CDR2 FQNEAQ (reference sequence). The CDR3 length is 14 residues. These records were also assigned to another study, of T cell repertoires in aging, cancer and after chemotherapy.

This sequence originates from a human donor in good health. Sequencing input: peripheral blood. This chain uses TRBV7-9 with TRBJ2-1. The CDR3 spells CASSRAGSYNEQFF.